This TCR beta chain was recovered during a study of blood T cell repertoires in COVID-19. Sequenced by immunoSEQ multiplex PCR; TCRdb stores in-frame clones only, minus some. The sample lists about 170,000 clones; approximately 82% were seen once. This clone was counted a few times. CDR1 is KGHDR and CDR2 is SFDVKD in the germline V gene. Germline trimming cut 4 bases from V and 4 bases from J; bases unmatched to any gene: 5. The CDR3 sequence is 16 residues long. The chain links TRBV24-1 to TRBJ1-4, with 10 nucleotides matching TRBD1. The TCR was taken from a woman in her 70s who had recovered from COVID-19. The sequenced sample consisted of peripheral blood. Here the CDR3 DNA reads TGTGCCACCAGTGACCCCGGGACAGGGGATAATGAAAAACTGTTTTTT. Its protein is CATSDPGTGDNEKLFF.